This section outlines one T cell receptor beta chain sequence together with its context. This record comes from a study of shared clonotypes between healthy human individuals. Sequenced by immunoSEQ multiplex PCR; TCRdb stores in-frame clones only, minus some. The sample shows 2.3 million or so clones, 85% to 95% of them seen only once. The receptor was derived from a young man in good health. Some clones in this sample may be carry-over from other donors' samples. Sequencing used naive CD4+ T cells from PBMCs. Subset defined: CD45RA+ positively selected.

The CDR3 bases are TGTGCCAGCAGCCTGGGACAGAACTATGGCTACACCTTC. It codes for CASSLGQNYGYTF. The chain carries TRBV7-6 and TRBJ1-2; 7 positions match TRBD1. The germline CDR1 and CDR2 sequences are SGHVS and FNYEAQ. The CDR3 is made up of 13 amino acids. V was pared by 5 bases and J by 2 bases, with 2 bases of the junction left unmatched.